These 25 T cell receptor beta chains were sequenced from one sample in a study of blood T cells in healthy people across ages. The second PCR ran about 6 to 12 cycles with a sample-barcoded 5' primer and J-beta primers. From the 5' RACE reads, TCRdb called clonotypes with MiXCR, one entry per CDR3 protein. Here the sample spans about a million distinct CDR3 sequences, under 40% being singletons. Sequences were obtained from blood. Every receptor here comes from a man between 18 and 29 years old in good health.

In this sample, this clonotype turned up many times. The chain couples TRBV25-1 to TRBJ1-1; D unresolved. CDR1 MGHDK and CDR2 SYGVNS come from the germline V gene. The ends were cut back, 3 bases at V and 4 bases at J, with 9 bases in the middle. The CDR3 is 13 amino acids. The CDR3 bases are TGTGCCAGCAGTGACAGTAGAGGCACTGAAGCTTTCTTT. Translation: CASSDSRGTEAFF. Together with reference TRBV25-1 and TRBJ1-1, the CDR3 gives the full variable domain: EADIYQTPRYLVIGTGKKITLECSQTMGHDKMYWYQQDPGMELHLIHYSYGVNSTEKGDLSSESTVSRIRTEHFPLTLESARPSHTSQYLCASSDSRGTEAFFGQGTRLTVV.

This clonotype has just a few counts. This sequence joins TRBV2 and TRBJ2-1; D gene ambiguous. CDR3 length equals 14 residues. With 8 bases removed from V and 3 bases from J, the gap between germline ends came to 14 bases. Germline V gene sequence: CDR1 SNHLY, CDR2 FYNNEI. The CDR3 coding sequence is TGTGCCAGCTTAAGAGAGGCACTCTACAATGAGCAGTTCTTC. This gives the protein CASLREALYNEQFF.

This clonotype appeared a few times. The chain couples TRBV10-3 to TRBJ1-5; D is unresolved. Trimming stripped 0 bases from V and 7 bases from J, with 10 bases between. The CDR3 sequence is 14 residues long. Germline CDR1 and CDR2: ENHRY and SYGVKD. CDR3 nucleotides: TGTGCCATCAGTGAGTCAGTGGGAAAGCAGCCCCAGCATTTT. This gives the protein CAISESVGKQPQHF.

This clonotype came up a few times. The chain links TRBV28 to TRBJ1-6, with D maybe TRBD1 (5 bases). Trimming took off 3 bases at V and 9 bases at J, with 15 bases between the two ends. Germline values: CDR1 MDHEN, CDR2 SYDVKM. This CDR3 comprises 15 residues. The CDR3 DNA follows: TGTGCCAGCAGTTTCGGTCAGGGACGTGCTTCACCCCTCCACTTT. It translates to CASSFGQGRASPLHF. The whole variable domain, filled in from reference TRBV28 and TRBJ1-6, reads DVKVTQSSRYLVKRTGEKVFLECVQDMDHENMFWYRQDPGLGLRLIYFSYDVKMKEKGDIPEGYSVSREKKERFSLILESASTNQTSMYLCASSFGQGRASPLHFGNGTRLTVT.

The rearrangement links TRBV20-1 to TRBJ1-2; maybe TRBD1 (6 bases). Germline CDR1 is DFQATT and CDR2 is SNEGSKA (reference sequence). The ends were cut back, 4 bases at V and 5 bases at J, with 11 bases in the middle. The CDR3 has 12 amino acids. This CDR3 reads CSATGVGYGYTF. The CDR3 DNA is TGCAGTGCTACAGGGGTTGGGTATGGCTACACCTTC.

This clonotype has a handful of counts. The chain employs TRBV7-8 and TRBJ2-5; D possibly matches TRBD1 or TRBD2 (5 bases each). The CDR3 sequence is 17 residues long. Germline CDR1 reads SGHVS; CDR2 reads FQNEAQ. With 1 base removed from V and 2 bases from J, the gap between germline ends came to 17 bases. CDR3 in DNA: TGTGCCAGCAGCTTAGTGTGGGACGGGGAGAGTCAAGAGACCCAGTACTTC. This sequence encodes CASSLVWDGESQETQYF.

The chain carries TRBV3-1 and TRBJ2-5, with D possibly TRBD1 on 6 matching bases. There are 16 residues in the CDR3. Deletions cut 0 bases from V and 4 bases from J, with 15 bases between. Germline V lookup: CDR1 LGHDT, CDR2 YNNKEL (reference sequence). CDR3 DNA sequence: TGTGCCAGCAGCCAAGAGCCGGGACATCCTGGAGAGACCCAGTACTTC. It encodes CASSQEPGHPGETQYF.

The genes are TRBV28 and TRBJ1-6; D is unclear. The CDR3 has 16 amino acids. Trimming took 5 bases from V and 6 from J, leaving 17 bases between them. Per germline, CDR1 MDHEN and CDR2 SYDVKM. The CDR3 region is CASSPSEGLGNSPLHF. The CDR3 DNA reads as TGTGCCAGCAGTCCTTCGGAAGGGTTGGGTAATTCACCCCTCCACTTT.

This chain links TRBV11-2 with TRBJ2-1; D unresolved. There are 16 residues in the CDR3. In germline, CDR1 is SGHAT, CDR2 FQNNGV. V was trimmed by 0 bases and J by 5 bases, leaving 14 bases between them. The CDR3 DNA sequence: TGTGCCAGCAGCTTAGATTGGCCAGCGCAAAACAATGAGCAGTTCTTC. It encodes CASSLDWPAQNNEQFF.

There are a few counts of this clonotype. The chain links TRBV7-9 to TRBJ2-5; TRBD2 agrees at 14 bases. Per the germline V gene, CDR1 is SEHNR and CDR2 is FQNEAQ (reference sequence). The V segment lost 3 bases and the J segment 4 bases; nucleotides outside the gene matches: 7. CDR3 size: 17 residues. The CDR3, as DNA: TGTGCCAGCAGCTTCGCCGGGACTAGCGGGGGAGGAGAGACCCAGTACTTC. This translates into CASSFAGTSGGGETQYF.

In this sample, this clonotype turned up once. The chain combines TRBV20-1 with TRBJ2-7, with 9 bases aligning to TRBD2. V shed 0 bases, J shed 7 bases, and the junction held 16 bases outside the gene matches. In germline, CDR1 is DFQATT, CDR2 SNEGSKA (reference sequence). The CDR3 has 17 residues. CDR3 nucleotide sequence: TGCAGTGCTAGAGAATTAAAAGGGCTAGCGGGATACAATGAGCAGTACTTC. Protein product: CSARELKGLAGYNEQYF.

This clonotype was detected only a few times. The CDR3 reads CASSLTPGAAYGYTF. CDR3 sequence (DNA): TGTGCCAGCAGCTTAACTCCGGGGGCAGCATATGGCTACACCTTC. The chain carries TRBV7-3 and TRBJ1-2; tentatively, D is TRBD1 (6 bases). Trimming took off 0 bases at V and 5 bases at J, with 13 bases between the two ends. Germline loops: CDR1 SGHTA, CDR2 FQGTGA. The CDR3 spans 15 residues.

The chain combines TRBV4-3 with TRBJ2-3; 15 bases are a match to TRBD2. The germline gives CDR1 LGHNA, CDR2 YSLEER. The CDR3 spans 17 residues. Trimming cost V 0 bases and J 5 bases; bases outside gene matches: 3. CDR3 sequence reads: CASSQEGTSGGRDTQYF. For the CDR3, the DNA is TGCGCCAGCAGCCAAGAAGGGACTAGCGGGGGGCGAGATACGCAGTATTTT.

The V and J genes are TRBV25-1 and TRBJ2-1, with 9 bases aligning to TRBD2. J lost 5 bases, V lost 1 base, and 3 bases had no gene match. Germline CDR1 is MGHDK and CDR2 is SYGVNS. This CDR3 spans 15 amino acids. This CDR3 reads CASSEFSGGNNEQFF. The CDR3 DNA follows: TGTGCCAGCAGTGAATTTAGCGGGGGAAACAATGAGCAGTTCTTC.

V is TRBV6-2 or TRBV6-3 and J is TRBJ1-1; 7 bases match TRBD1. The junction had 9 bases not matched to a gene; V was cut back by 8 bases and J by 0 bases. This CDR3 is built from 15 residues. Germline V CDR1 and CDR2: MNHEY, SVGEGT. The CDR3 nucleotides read TGTGCCAGCCTCAACAGGGGACTTATGAACACTGAAGCTTTCTTT. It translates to CASLNRGLMNTEAFF.

The CDR3 is CSARGSGGVQETQYF. In DNA, the CDR3 is TGCAGTGCTAGAGGTAGCGGGGGGGTCCAAGAGACCCAGTACTTC. The chain recombines TRBV20-1 with TRBJ2-5; TRBD2 matches at 11 bases. The germline CDR1 and CDR2 sequences are DFQATT and SNEGSKA (reference sequence). Losses at the gene ends were 1 base for V and 1 base for J; bases not matched to a gene: 2. The CDR3 is made up of 15 amino acids.

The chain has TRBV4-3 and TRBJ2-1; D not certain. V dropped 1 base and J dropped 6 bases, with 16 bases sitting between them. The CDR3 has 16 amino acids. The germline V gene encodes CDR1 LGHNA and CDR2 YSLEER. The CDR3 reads CASSQGLGTGANEQFF. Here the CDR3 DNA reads TGCGCCAGCAGCCAAGGTTTAGGAACCGGAGCCAATGAGCAGTTCTTC.

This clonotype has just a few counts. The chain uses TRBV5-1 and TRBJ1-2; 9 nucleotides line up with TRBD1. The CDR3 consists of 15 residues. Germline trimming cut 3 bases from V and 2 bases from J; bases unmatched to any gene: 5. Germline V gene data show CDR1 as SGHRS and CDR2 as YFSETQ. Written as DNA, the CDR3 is TGCGCCAGCAGCTGGGGGACAGGGCAAAACTATGGCTACACCTTC. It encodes CASSWGTGQNYGYTF.

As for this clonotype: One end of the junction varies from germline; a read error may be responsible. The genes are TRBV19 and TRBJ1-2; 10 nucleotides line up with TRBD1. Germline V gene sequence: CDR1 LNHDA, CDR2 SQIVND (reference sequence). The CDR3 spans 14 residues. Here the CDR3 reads CVSSIAGTGDGYTF. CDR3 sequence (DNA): TGTGTCAGTAGTATAGCAGGGACAGGGGATGGCTACACCTTC.

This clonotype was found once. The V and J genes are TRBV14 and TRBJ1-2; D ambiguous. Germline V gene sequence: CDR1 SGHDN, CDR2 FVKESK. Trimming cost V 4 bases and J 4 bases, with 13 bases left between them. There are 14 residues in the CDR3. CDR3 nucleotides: TGTGCCAGCAGCCCGACACCCCCGCCCTATGGCTACACCTTC. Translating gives CASSPTPPPYGYTF.

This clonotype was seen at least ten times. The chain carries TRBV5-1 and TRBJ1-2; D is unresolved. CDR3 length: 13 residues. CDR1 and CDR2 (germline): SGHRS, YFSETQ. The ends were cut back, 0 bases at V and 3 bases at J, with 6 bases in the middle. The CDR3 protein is CASSLGVDYGYTF. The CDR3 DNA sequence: TGCGCCAGCAGCTTGGGGGTCGACTATGGCTACACCTTC.

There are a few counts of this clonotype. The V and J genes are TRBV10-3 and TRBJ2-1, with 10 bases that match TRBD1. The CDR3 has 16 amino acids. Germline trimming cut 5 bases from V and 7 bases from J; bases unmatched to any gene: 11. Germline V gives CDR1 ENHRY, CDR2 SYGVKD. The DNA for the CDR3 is TGTGCCATCAGTAAATCCGGGACAGGGGAGGGGAATGAGCAGTTCTTC. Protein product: CAISKSGTGEGNEQFF.

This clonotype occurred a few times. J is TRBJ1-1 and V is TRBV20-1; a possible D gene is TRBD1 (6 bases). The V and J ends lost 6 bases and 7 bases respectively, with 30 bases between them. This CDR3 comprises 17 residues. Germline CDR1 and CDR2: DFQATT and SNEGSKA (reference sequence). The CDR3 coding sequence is TGCAGTGCCGATCCCCCGGGGGCGGGGATGAGTCTACTTGAAGCTTTCTTT. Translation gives CSADPPGAGMSLLEAFF.

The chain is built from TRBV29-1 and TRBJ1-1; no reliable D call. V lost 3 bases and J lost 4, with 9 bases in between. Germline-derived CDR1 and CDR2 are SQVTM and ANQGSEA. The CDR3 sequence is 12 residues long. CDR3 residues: CSVEETGTEAFF. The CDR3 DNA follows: TGCAGCGTTGAGGAGACGGGCACTGAAGCTTTCTTT.

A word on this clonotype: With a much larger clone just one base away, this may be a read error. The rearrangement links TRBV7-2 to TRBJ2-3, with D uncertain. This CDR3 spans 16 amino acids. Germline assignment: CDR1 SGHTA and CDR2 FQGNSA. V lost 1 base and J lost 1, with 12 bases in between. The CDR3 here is CASSLVGCGGTDTQYF. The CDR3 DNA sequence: TGTGCCAGCAGCTTAGTAGGGTGTGGGGGCACAGATACGCAGTATTTT.